This T cell receptor (beta chain) was recorded in a study of Ad26.COV2.S vaccination and SARS-CoV-2 variants. The V and J ends lost 5 bases and 1 base respectively, with 14 bases between them. This CDR3 region has 15 residues. Germline CDR1 is SGHTA and CDR2 is FQGNSA. Stated treatment: 15 to 20 received Ad26.COV2.S at low or high dose, single or two shots; a few received placebo; per-sample allocation not given. Collection of the samples took place on day 63 after the first injection of vaccine or placebo. Libraries were prepared by immunoSEQ multiplex PCR; TCRdb keeps only in-frame clonotypes and omits some of them. The table lists hundreds of thousands of clones, approximately 92% of them singletons.

Sequences were derived from peripheral blood, sampled in a trial of Ad26.COV2.S vaccine versus placebo. The TCR was taken from a person aged 18 to 65 who received the Ad26.COV2.S COVID-19 vaccine or a placebo. This chain connects TRBV7-2 to TRBJ1-1, with a weak D call TRBD1 (6 bases). The CDR3 loop reads CASSVNRDGNTEAFF. The CDR3 DNA follows: TGTGCCAGCAGCGTGAACAGGGATGGGAACACTGAAGCTTTCTTT.